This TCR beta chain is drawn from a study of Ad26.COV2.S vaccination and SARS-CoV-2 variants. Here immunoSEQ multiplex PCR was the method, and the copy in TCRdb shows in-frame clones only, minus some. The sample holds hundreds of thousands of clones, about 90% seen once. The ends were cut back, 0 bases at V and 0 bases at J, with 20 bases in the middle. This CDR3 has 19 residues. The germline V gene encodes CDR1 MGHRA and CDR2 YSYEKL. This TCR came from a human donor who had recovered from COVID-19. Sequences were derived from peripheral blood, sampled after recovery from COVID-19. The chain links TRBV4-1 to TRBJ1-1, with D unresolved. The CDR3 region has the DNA TGCGCCAGCAGCCAAGAGTTCACCGGTTCCTCTTTATTGAACACTGAAGCTTTCTTT. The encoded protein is CASSQEFTGSSLLNTEAFF.